The source of this T cell receptor beta chain is a study of blood T cell repertoires in COVID-19. In the study overall: Sites in the United States, Italy and Spain provided acute and convalescent COVID-19 samples. Nucleic acid was either cDNA or gDNA, and it came from T cells, B-cell-depleted T cells, or PBMCs.

Under the authors' procedure: Nucleated cell counts were estimated from reference gene primer amplification. Produced via immunoSEQ multiplex PCR; TCRdb's table is partial and in-frame only. That table is the source of V, J and clone size, and D and trimming were worked out from the DNA. The profile covers approximately 25,000 clones, with 92% appearing a single time and approximately 30% taken by the ten largest. The CDR3 totals 12 residues. Germline CDR1 reads SQVTM; CDR2 reads ANQGSEA. Trimming cost V 4 bases and J 4 bases; bases outside gene matches: 2. Sequenced: peripheral blood. The V gene is TRBV29-1, the J gene TRBJ1-2; 8 bases line up with TRBD1. This receptor was obtained from a man between 65 and 85 years old with active COVID-19. For the CDR3, the DNA is TGCAGCGTTGCAGGGGGCAGCTATGGCTACACCTTC. Protein sequence: CSVAGGSYGYTF. Complete variable domain (other parts from reference TRBV29-1 and TRBJ1-2): SAVISQKPSRDICQRGTSLTIQCQVDSQVTMMFWYRQQPGQSLTLIATANQGSEATYESGFVIDKFPISRPNLTFSTLTVSNMSPEDSSIYLCSVAGGSYGYTFGSGTRLTVV.